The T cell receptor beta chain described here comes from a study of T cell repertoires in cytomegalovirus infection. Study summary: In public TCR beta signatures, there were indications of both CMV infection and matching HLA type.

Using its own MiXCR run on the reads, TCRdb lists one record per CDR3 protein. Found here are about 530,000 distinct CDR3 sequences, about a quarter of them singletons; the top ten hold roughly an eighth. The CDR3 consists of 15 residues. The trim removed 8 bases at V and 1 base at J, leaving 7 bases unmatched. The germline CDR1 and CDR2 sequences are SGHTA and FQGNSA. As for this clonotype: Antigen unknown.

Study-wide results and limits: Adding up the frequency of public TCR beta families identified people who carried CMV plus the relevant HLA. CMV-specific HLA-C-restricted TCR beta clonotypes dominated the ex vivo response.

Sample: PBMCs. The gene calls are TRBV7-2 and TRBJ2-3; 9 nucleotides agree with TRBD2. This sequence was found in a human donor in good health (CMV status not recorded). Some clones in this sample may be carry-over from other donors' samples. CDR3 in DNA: TGTGCCAGCCTCCTAGCGGGACAGCGCACAGATACGCAGTATTTT. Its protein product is CASLLAGQRTDTQYF.